What follows are 28 T cell receptor beta chains derived from one specimen sequenced in a study of blood T cell repertoires in COVID-19. Sequenced by immunoSEQ multiplex PCR; TCRdb stores in-frame clones only, minus some. The sample contains more than 110,000 clones, about 80% of which appear only once. Specimen: peripheral blood. The receptor set was obtained from a human donor in a cohort sampled during active COVID-19.

CDR3 residues: CASSFLTNTGELFF. CDR3 DNA sequence: TGTGCCAGCAGTTTTCTAACGAACACCGGGGAGCTGTTTTTT. The chain links TRBV28 to TRBJ2-2; D is uncertain. Trimming took 3 bases from V and 0 from J, leaving 5 bases between them. The CDR3 covers 14 residues. Germline-derived CDR1 and CDR2 are MDHEN and SYDVKM.

A few counts support this clone. The rearrangement links TRBV19 to TRBJ2-2; D call uncertain. Germline CDR1 reads LNHDA; CDR2 reads SQIVND (reference sequence). This CDR3 is built from 15 residues. V was pared by 5 bases and J by 0 bases, with 10 bases between. The CDR3 is CASSPLTSNTGELFF. The CDR3 DNA reads as TGTGCCAGTAGTCCGCTGACTTCGAACACCGGGGAGCTGTTTTTT.

V gene TRBV5-8 combines with J gene TRBJ2-2; maybe TRBD2 (5 bases). CDR1 SGHTS and CDR2 YDEGEE come from the germline V gene. The CDR3 length is 15 residues. The V and J ends lost 0 bases and 0 bases respectively, with 6 bases between them. In DNA form, the CDR3 reads TGTGCCAGCAGCTTGGCGGGGACGAACACCGGGGAGCTGTTTTTT. Translation: CASSLAGTNTGELFF.

This clone was found once. V is TRBV24-1 and J is TRBJ2-2; D unclear. The CDR3 is 15 amino acids. V lost 8 bases and J lost 3, with 15 bases in between. From germline, CDR1 is KGHDR and CDR2 SFDVKD. The CDR3 here is CATKSPYQDTGELFF. The CDR3 region has the DNA TGTGCCACCAAAAGTCCCTACCAGGACACCGGGGAGCTGTTTTTT.

V is TRBV19 and J is TRBJ1-6; D uncertain. Germline V gene sequence: CDR1 LNHDA, CDR2 SQIVND (reference sequence). The V gene lost 4 bases and the J gene lost 1 base, with 5 bases spanning the gap. The CDR3 has 14 residues. The CDR3 reads CASSTGSYNSPLHF. CDR3 nucleotide sequence: TGTGCCAGTAGTACGGGGTCCTATAATTCACCCCTCCACTTT. The variable domain in full, with the rest retrieved from reference TRBV19 and TRBJ1-6, is DGGITQSPKYLFRKEGQNVTLSCEQNLNHDAMYWYRQDPGQGLRLIYYSQIVNDFQKGDIAEGYSVSREKKESFPLTVTSAQKNPTAFYLCASSTGSYNSPLHFGNGTRLTVT.

This clone has a count of ten or more. The chain couples TRBV11-2 to TRBJ2-2; no definite D call. Trimming stripped 5 bases from V and 1 base from J, with 11 bases between. CDR3 length: 15 residues. Germline values: CDR1 SGHAT, CDR2 FQNNGV. The CDR3 here is CASSNIRQNTGELFF. The CDR3 region has the DNA TGTGCCAGCAGCAATATTCGACAGAACACCGGGGAGCTGTTTTTT.

Here the CDR3 DNA reads TGCGCCAGCAGCAGTCTAGCGGAAAATGAGCAGTTCTTC. Translated, it gives CASSSLAENEQFF. The rearrangement links TRBV5-1 to TRBJ2-1, with 7 bases aligning to TRBD2. The length of the CDR3 is 13 residues. The trim removed 4 bases at V and 7 bases at J, leaving 5 bases unmatched. The V gene's germline CDR1 is SGHRS and CDR2 YFSETQ.

The rearrangement links TRBV25-1 to TRBJ1-1; 7 nucleotides align to TRBD1. With V trimmed by 3 bases and J by 0 bases, 10 bases remained unmatched. CDR1 and CDR2 from the germline V gene are MGHDK and SYGVNS. The CDR3 has 17 amino acids. Here the CDR3 reads CASSEAIDRVLNTEAFF. CDR3 nucleotides: TGTGCCAGCAGTGAGGCGATTGACAGGGTCCTGAACACTGAAGCTTTCTTT.

This chain uses TRBV5-4 with TRBJ2-7; TRBD2 aligns across 13 bases. The CDR3 sequence is 15 residues long. V shed 0 bases and J 4 bases; nucleotides not matched to a gene: 1. The V gene's germline CDR1 is SGHNT and CDR2 YYREEE (reference sequence). This CDR3 is CASSLGLAGGYEQYF. Written as DNA, the CDR3 is TGTGCCAGCAGCTTGGGACTAGCGGGGGGTTACGAGCAGTACTTC.

The V gene is TRBV20-1, the J gene TRBJ2-7, with D unresolved. The V and J ends lost 2 bases and 5 bases respectively, with 7 bases between them. CDR3 size: 11 residues. Germline-derived CDR1 and CDR2 are DFQATT and SNEGSKA (reference sequence). CDR3 region: CSARKINEQYF. CDR3 nucleotides: TGCAGTGCTAGAAAAATTAACGAGCAGTACTTC.

The chain links TRBV7-6 to TRBJ2-2; weak D call: TRBD2 (6 bases). The CDR3 covers 13 residues. Between the trimmed V and J ends, which lost 3 bases and 7 bases, there was a span of 9 bases. Germline lookup yields CDR1 SGHVS and CDR2 FNYEAQ. The CDR3 spells CASSFAGSGELFF. The CDR3, as DNA: TGTGCCAGCAGCTTTGCGGGAAGCGGGGAGCTGTTTTTT.

The rearrangement links TRBV4-1 to TRBJ1-5; TRBD1 matches at 9 bases. CDR3 length: 15 residues. Germline CDR1 reads MGHRA; CDR2 reads YSYEKL. V trimming: 2 bases; J trimming: 4 bases; junction bases outside the gene matches: 3. The CDR3 nucleotides are TGCGCCAGCAGCCAATCCGGACAGGGGAATCAGCCCCAGCATTTT. Its protein product is CASSQSGQGNQPQHF.

The CDR3 region is CASSLPGQGVAQFF. CDR3 in DNA: TGCGCCAGCAGCTTACCGGGACAGGGGGTTGCGCAGTTCTTC. V is TRBV5-1 and J is TRBJ2-1; 11 bases match TRBD1. The ends lost 2 bases at V and 12 bases at J; junction bases unmatched: 7. The germline V gene encodes CDR1 SGHRS and CDR2 YFSETQ. The CDR3 is 14 residues long.

J is TRBJ1-4 and V is TRBV19, with D perhaps matching TRBD1 (6 bases). This CDR3 is 14 amino acids long. V was trimmed by 8 bases and J by 0 bases, leaving 10 bases between them. The V gene's germline CDR1 is LNHDA and CDR2 SQIVND (reference sequence). The CDR3 DNA follows: TGTGCCAGTGCCAGGGGTACAACTAATGAAAAACTGTTTTTT. This gives the protein CASARGTTNEKLFF.

V is TRBV7-9 and J is TRBJ2-7; 7 nucleotides match TRBD2. Trimming removed 8 bases from V and 0 bases from J; junction bases left unmatched: 1. This CDR3 has 12 amino acids. CDR1 and CDR2 (germline): SEHNR, FQNEAQ (reference sequence). The CDR3 loop is CASRGVSYEQYF. The CDR3, as DNA: TGTGCCAGCCGGGGGGTCTCCTACGAGCAGTACTTC.

This clone has just a few counts. V gene TRBV2 combines with J gene TRBJ1-1; D not certain. V lost 2 bases and J lost 1, with 5 bases in between. This CDR3 spans 13 amino acids. Germline CDR1 reads SNHLY; CDR2 reads FYNNEI. For the CDR3, the DNA is TGTGCCAGCAGTGAAAACAAGAACACTGAAGCTTTCTTT. Amino acids: CASSENKNTEAFF. The whole variable domain, filled in from reference TRBV2 and TRBJ1-1, reads EPEVTQTPSHQVTQMGQEVILRCVPISNHLYFYWYRQILGQKVEFLVSFYNNEISEKSEIFDDQFSVERPDGSNFTLKIRSTKLEDSAMYFCASSENKNTEAFFGQGTRLTVV.

The rearrangement links TRBV5-1 to TRBJ2-7; 9 nucleotides match TRBD2. Germline CDR1 SGHRS, CDR2 YFSETQ. The CDR3 is made up of 15 amino acids. J lost 4 bases, V lost 5 bases, and 10 bases had no gene match. CDR3 sequence reads: CASSPSGGHVYEQYF. CDR3 nucleotides: TGCGCCAGCAGTCCCAGCGGGGGGCATGTTTACGAGCAGTACTTC.

J is TRBJ1-3 and V is TRBV4-3; 7 positions agree with TRBD1. From germline, CDR1 is LGHNA and CDR2 YSLEER. The ends lost 1 base at V and 3 bases at J; junction bases unmatched: 12. The CDR3 extends over 18 amino acids. The CDR3 protein is CASSQVPDRVQIGNTIYF. In DNA, the CDR3 is TGCGCCAGCAGCCAAGTGCCAGACAGGGTGCAGATTGGAAACACCATATATTTT.

CDR3 loop: CASSPDLPLYEQYF. DNA for the CDR3: TGTGCCAGCAGCCCCGACTTGCCTCTCTACGAGCAGTACTTC. The rearrangement links TRBV3-1 (or the pseudogene TRBV3-2) to TRBJ2-7, with D unclear. Germline CDR1 and CDR2: LGHDT and YNNKEL (reference sequence). V was clipped by 4 bases and J by 3 bases, with 13 bases between them. This CDR3 is 14 amino acids long.

The rearrangement links TRBV5-4 to TRBJ2-7, with D perhaps TRBD1 (6 bases). Germline values: CDR1 SGHNT, CDR2 YYREEE (reference sequence). The CDR3 sequence is 13 residues long. V lost 4 bases to trimming and J lost 4 bases, with 12 bases between them. This chain's CDR3 is CASSAQGFYEQYF. The CDR3 region has the DNA TGTGCCAGCAGCGCCCAGGGGTTTTACGAGCAGTACTTC.

The table lists this clone with a few counts. The CDR3 nucleotides read TGTGCCAGCAGCGACAGGACTAATTCACCCCTCCACTTT. This translates into CASSDRTNSPLHF. The chain combines TRBV6-2 or TRBV6-3 with TRBJ1-6; TRBD1 might be the D (6 bases). The V end was cut by 6 bases, the J end by 6 bases, with 9 bases between. Germline V gives CDR1 MNHEY, CDR2 SVGEGT. The CDR3 has 13 residues.

The chain couples TRBV29-1 to TRBJ1-2; D possibly corresponds to TRBD1 (6 bases). Looked up from germline, CDR1 is SQVTM and CDR2 is ANQGSEA. Deletions cut 6 bases from V and 4 bases from J, with 9 bases between. The CDR3 spans 11 residues. This chain's CDR3 is CSVGQRYGYTF. The CDR3 coding sequence is TGCAGCGTCGGACAGCGCTATGGCTACACCTTC. Complete variable domain (other parts from reference TRBV29-1 and TRBJ1-2): SAVISQKPSRDICQRGTSLTIQCQVDSQVTMMFWYRQQPGQSLTLIATANQGSEATYESGFVIDKFPISRPNLTFSTLTVSNMSPEDSSIYLCSVGQRYGYTFGSGTRLTVV.

The chain uses TRBV2 and TRBJ2-1; the match to TRBD2 covers 10 bases. V shed 5 bases and J 4 bases; nucleotides not matched to a gene: 5. This CDR3 is built from 15 residues. Germline CDR1 is SNHLY and CDR2 is FYNNEI. CDR3 bases: TGTGCCAGCAGTCGGAGCGGGGGGGATTACAATGAGCAGTTCTTC. This gives the protein CASSRSGGDYNEQFF.

The chain recombines TRBV6-5 with TRBJ1-1; 7 nucleotides match TRBD1. V was clipped by 8 bases and J by 1 base; unmatched bases: 7. This CDR3 comprises 14 residues. In germline, CDR1 is MNHEY, CDR2 SVGAGI. The chain's CDR3 is CASCQTGPNTEAFF. The CDR3 nucleotides read TGTGCCAGCTGTCAGACAGGGCCGAACACTGAAGCTTTCTTT.

The J gene is TRBJ1-5, the V gene TRBV19; 8 bases line up with TRBD1. The V and J ends lost 5 bases and 0 bases, in that order; junction bases with no gene match: 6. Germline CDR1 LNHDA, CDR2 SQIVND (reference sequence). The CDR3 sequence is 16 residues long. The CDR3 coding sequence is TGTGCCAGTAGTTCGGGACAGGATTATAGCAATCAGCCCCAGCATTTT. Its protein is CASSSGQDYSNQPQHF. The variable domain in full, completed from reference TRBV19 and TRBJ1-5, reads DGGITQSPKYLFRKEGQNVTLSCEQNLNHDAMYWYRQDPGQGLRLIYYSQIVNDFQKGDIAEGYSVSREKKESFPLTVTSAQKNPTAFYLCASSSGQDYSNQPQHFGDGTRLSIL.

The chain combines TRBV18 with TRBJ1-2, with 7 bases aligning to TRBD1. Germline CDR1 is KGHSH and CDR2 is LQKENI. Losses at the gene ends were 2 bases for V and 4 bases for J; bases not matched to a gene: 10. The CDR3 extends over 16 amino acids. CDR3 nucleotides: TGTGCCAGCTCACCAAGAAGAGGGGGCGCCTCCTATGGCTACACCTTC. It yields the protein CASSPRRGGASYGYTF. Full variable domain (outside the CDR3, taken from reference TRBV18 and TRBJ1-2): NAGVMQNPRHLVRRRGQEARLRCSPMKGHSHVYWYRQLPEEGLKFMVYLQKENIIDESGMPKERFSAEFPKEGPSILRIQQVVRGDSAAYFCASSPRRGGASYGYTFGSGTRLTVV.

The gene calls are TRBV24-1 and TRBJ1-5; the D gene is possibly TRBD1 (6 bases). Trimming removed 0 bases from V and 6 bases from J, with 11 bases in between. Germline CDR1 and CDR2: KGHDR and SFDVKD. This CDR3 has 15 amino acids. The CDR3 coding sequence is TGTGCCACCAGTGATTTGGGACAGTTAGGTCAGCCCCAGCATTTT. Translated: CATSDLGQLGQPQHF.

This clone has just one count. The gene calls are TRBV6-4 and TRBJ2-2; 7 positions agree with TRBD1. This CDR3 has 12 amino acids. Looked up from germline, CDR1 is MRHNA and CDR2 is SNTAGT. V dropped 9 bases and J dropped 6; count of bases not matched to a gene: 4. CDR3 coding DNA: TGTGCCAGGAACAGGGGACCCGGGGAGCTGTTTTTT. This gives the protein CARNRGPGELFF.